This is a list of T cell receptor beta chains from one sample in a study of cytomegalovirus exposure and HLA in healthy donors. Clones were sequenced by immunoSEQ multiplex PCR, and TCRdb holds only the in-frame ones, with some missing. Here the sample spans over 150,000 clones, about three quarters being singletons. The sample taken for sequencing was PBMCs. The receptors shown here come from a woman in her thirties in good health and CMV-seronegative. CDR3s include the opening cysteine and the closing phenylalanine or tryptophan. Fields, in order: CDR3 protein, CDR3 DNA, D gene, V gene, clone size, J gene. D genes are given only for firm matches. Not every row has a clone size; where given, it reads once, few, many or a size class.

CASSLQANTEAFF | TGTGCCAGCTCACTACAGGCGAACACTGAAGCTTTCTTT | NA | TRBV18 | few | TRBJ1-1
CASSLFDPGTTGTGELFF | TGCGCCAGCAGCTTGTTCGATCCTGGTACCACGGGCACCGGGGAGCTGTTTTTT | NA | TRBV5-1 | few | TRBJ2-2
CASSPWLEDEQFF | TGTGCCAGCTCACCGTGGCTAGAAGATGAGCAGTTCTTC | NA | TRBV18 | NA | TRBJ2-1
CASSEAQGLEQYF | TGTGCCAGCAGTGAAGCGCAGGGTCTGGAGCAGTACTTC | NA | TRBV6-1 | NA | TRBJ2-7
CASSDYRVTGHIQYF | TGCGCCAGCAGTGACTACAGGGTTACGGGGCACATTCAGTACTTC | NA | TRBV10-1 | once | TRBJ2-4
CASSQGYRETQYF | TGCGCCAGCAGCCAAGGGTACAGGGAGACCCAGTACTTC | NA | TRBV4-3 | NA | TRBJ2-5
CASSVDRNNQPQHF | TGTGCCAGCAGTGTGGACAGGAACAATCAGCCCCAGCATTTT | TRBD1 | TRBV2 | NA | TRBJ1-5
CASSLLYSSYEQYF | TGTGCCAGCAGCTTACTCTACAGCTCCTACGAGCAGTACTTC | NA | TRBV5-5 | few | TRBJ2-7
CATQPGGVRETQYF | TGTGCCACTCAACCGGGGGGGGTGAGAGAGACCCAGTACTTC | TRBD2 | TRBV7-7 | NA | TRBJ2-5
CASSRSQGGYEQYF | TGTGCCAGCAGCCGTTCACAGGGGGGCTACGAGCAGTACTTC | TRBD1 | TRBV11-2 | NA | TRBJ2-7
CASSSGGADTQYF | TGTGCCAGTTCTAGCGGGGGGGCCGATACGCAGTATTTT | TRBD2 | TRBV7-3 | NA | TRBJ2-3
CASSFGQGSYGYTF | TGTGCCAGCAGTTTCGGACAGGGATCCTATGGCTACACCTTC | TRBD1 | TRBV27 | once | TRBJ1-2
CASSTPGYTEAFF | TGTGCCAGCAGCACCCCGGGATACACTGAAGCTTTCTTT | NA | TRBV28 | NA | TRBJ1-1
CASSSLTESTEAFF | TGTGCCAGCAGCTCGCTTACAGAGTCCACTGAAGCTTTCTTT | NA | TRBV6-7 | NA | TRBJ1-1
CASSPATGGEETQYF | TGTGCCAGCTCACCAGCAACAGGGGGCGAAGAGACCCAGTACTTC | TRBD1 | TRBV18 | few | TRBJ2-5
CASSETPGDYGYTF | TGTGCCAGCAGTGAAACCCCTGGAGATTATGGCTACACCTTC | NA | TRBV2 | NA | TRBJ1-2
CASSQWDRNSPLHF | TGTGCCAGCAGCCAATGGGACAGAAATTCACCCCTCCACTTT | TRBD1 | TRBV7-6 | NA | TRBJ1-6
CASSGLGLAFSYEQYF | TGTGCCAGCAGTGGTTTGGGACTAGCGTTCTCCTACGAGCAGTACTTC | TRBD2 | TRBV28 | NA | TRBJ2-7
CASTGSGMPYEQYF | TGTGCCAGTACCGGGTCCGGGATGCCCTACGAGCAGTACTTC | NA | TRBV19 | NA | TRBJ2-7
CSSSPDTFSTEAFF | TGTTCCAGCAGCCCGGACACCTTCAGCACTGAAGCTTTCTTT | NA | TRBV7-9 | NA | TRBJ1-1
CASSETGRAQYF | TGTGCCAGCAGCGAAACAGGTCGGGCCCAGTACTTC | NA | TRBV7-2 | NA | TRBJ2-5
CASSPEGTQYF | TGTGCCAGTAGCCCGGAGGGTACGCAGTATTTT | NA | TRBV19 | few | TRBJ2-3
CASSSGTGGKQYF | TGTGCCAGCTCGTCCGGGACAGGGGGCAAGCAGTACTTC | TRBD1 | TRBV18 | few | TRBJ2-7
CAIGEGSTDTQYF | TGTGCCATCGGGGAGGGTTCCACAGATACGCAGTATTTT | TRBD2 | TRBV10-3 | NA | TRBJ2-3
CASSLRIYEQYF | TGTGCCAGCAGTTTGCGGATCTACGAGCAGTACTTC | NA | TRBV28 | NA | TRBJ2-7
CASSLQRGSSYNEQFF | TGCGCCAGCAGCCTTCAACGGGGGAGCTCCTACAATGAGCAGTTCTTC | NA | TRBV4-1 | NA | TRBJ2-1
CASSLGGQEQFF | TGTGCCAGCAGCTTAGGGGGACAGGAGCAGTTCTTC | TRBD1 | TRBV7-6 | once | TRBJ2-1